One and the same sample provided the 29 T cell receptor beta chains below, sequenced in a study of blood T cell repertoires in COVID-19. Profiled with immunoSEQ multiplex PCR; TCRdb holds only in-frame clones, not every one. Of 120,000 or so clones listed, roughly nine tenths are singletons. The sample consisted of peripheral blood. These receptors were taken from a man aged 65 to 79 who had recovered from COVID-19.

J is TRBJ1-2 and V is TRBV12-1; no check of the table's D call, TRBD1, against the DNA was made. TRBV12-1 is a pseudogene segment. CDR3 length: 13 residues. CDR3 bases: TGTGCCAGCAGCCCCGGGACAGGGCCTGGCTACACCTTC. As protein: CASSPGTGPGYTF.

The CDR3 coding sequence is TGTGCCAGCAGTCCCCCAGGGATCGAGACCCAGTACTTC. Its translation: CASSPPGIETQYF. This rearrangement joins TRBV6-5 to TRBJ2-5; tentative D call: TRBD1 (5 bases). CDR1 and CDR2 from the germline V gene are MNHEY and SVGAGI. V shed 5 bases and J shed 5 bases, with 12 bases lying between them. This CDR3 has 13 amino acids.

In this sample, this clone turned up a few times. The gene calls are TRBV7-8 and TRBJ1-1, with 8 positions matching TRBD1. V shed 6 bases, J shed 4 bases, and the junction held 16 bases outside the gene matches. This CDR3 has 17 amino acids. The germline V gene encodes CDR1 SGHVS and CDR2 FQNEAQ. CDR3 nucleotide sequence: TGTGCCAGCAGTAGAGTGGCAGGGGGCATTGGTATCACTGAAGCTTTCTTT. Its translation: CASSRVAGGIGITEAFF.

This chain uses TRBV28 with TRBJ2-7; weak D call: TRBD2 (5 bases). CDR3 size: 14 residues. Between the trimmed V and J ends, which lost 4 bases and 6 bases, there was a span of 16 bases. The germline V gene encodes CDR1 MDHEN and CDR2 SYDVKM. The CDR3 spells CASSSPGSTGEQYF. The CDR3 DNA reads TGTGCCAGCAGTTCCCCGGGGAGTACGGGCGAGCAGTACTTC.

J is TRBJ1-6 and V is TRBV19, with 9 nucleotides matching TRBD1. The CDR3 sequence is 14 residues long. Germline trimming cut 5 bases from V and 7 bases from J; bases unmatched to any gene: 3. Germline CDR1 LNHDA, CDR2 SQIVND (reference sequence). The CDR3 sequence is CASSRQGENSPLHF. CDR3 DNA sequence: TGTGCCAGTAGTCGACAGGGGGAGAATTCACCCCTCCACTTT. Full variable domain (missing parts from reference TRBV19 and TRBJ1-6): DGGITQSPKYLFRKEGQNVTLSCEQNLNHDAMYWYRQDPGQGLRLIYYSQIVNDFQKGDIAEGYSVSREKKESFPLTVTSAQKNPTAFYLCASSRQGENSPLHFGNGTRLTVT.

The chain carries TRBV4-2 and TRBJ2-3; TRBD1 aligns across 8 bases. CDR3 length equals 16 residues. V gave up 2 bases and J gave up 5 bases; unmatched junction bases: 9. Germline CDR1 is LGHNA and CDR2 is YNFKEQ. CDR3 in DNA: TGTGCCAGCAGCCAACGGCCTAGTACAGGGGGAGATACGCAGTATTTT. This encodes CASSQRPSTGGDTQYF.

Notes on this clone: At one boundary the junction diverges from the germline segment, which might be a read error. CDR3 region: CATSRGYEHYF. The CDR3 DNA follows: TGTGCCACCAGCAGAGGCTACGAGCATTACTTC. The V call is TRBV15, the J call TRBJ2-7; no definite D call. CDR1 and CDR2 (germline): LNHNV, YYDKDF (reference sequence). This CDR3 comprises 11 residues.

This clone was observed a single time. The V gene is TRBV21-1, the J gene TRBJ2-2; TRBD1 is the table's D call, not checked against the DNA. TRBV21-1 constitutes a pseudogene. CDR3 length equals 16 residues. The CDR3 reads CASSKSKTANTGELFF. CDR3 nucleotide sequence: TGTGCCAGCAGCAAAAGTAAAACAGCGAACACCGGGGAGCTGTTTTTT.

The V call is TRBV30, the J call TRBJ2-7, with 7 bases matching TRBD2. Germline-derived CDR1 and CDR2 are GTSNPN and SVGIG (reference sequence). Trimming took 4 bases from V and 3 from J; bases not matched to a gene: 9. The CDR3 has 14 residues. In DNA form, the CDR3 reads TGTGCCTGGACGGAGGCGGGAGAGCACTACGAGCAGTACTTC. Translated: CAWTEAGEHYEQYF. Full variable domain (rest looked up from reference TRBV30 and TRBJ2-7): SQTIHQWPATLVQPVGSPLSLECTVEGTSNPNLYWYRQAAGRGLQLLFYSVGIGQISSEVPQNLSASRPQDRQFILSSKKLLLSDSGFYLCAWTEAGEHYEQYFGPGTRLTVT.

The chain uses TRBV7-9 and TRBJ1-4; unclear D gene. CDR1 and CDR2 from the germline V gene are SEHNR and FQNEAQ (reference sequence). The CDR3 loop spans 15 amino acids. Trimming took off 5 bases at V and 2 bases at J, with 12 bases between the two ends. Here the CDR3 reads CASSENAATNEKLFF. Here the CDR3 DNA reads TGTGCCAGCAGCGAAAACGCGGCCACTAATGAAAAACTGTTTTTT.

The chain has TRBV19 and TRBJ1-5; perhaps TRBD1 as D (6 bases). V lost 4 bases, J lost 11 bases, and 9 bases lay in between. Germline values: CDR1 LNHDA, CDR2 SQIVND (reference sequence). This CDR3 has 11 residues. The chain's CDR3 is CASSKGGAQHF. CDR3 sequence (DNA): TGTGCCAGTAGTAAAGGGGGGGCCCAGCATTTT.

The chain is built from TRBV6-5 and TRBJ2-5, with TRBD1 identical over 7 bases. Germline values: CDR1 MNHEY, CDR2 SVGAGI. Losses at the gene ends were 4 bases for V and 7 bases for J; bases not matched to a gene: 12. The CDR3 runs to 15 residues. The CDR3 region is CASSSQGGQLWTQYF. The CDR3 nucleotides read TGTGCCAGCAGTTCCCAAGGGGGACAGCTTTGGACCCAGTACTTC.

The gene calls are TRBV7-9 and TRBJ1-2, with no clear D. Trimming stripped 5 bases from V and 7 bases from J, with 11 bases between. Germline V gene sequence: CDR1 SEHNR, CDR2 FQNEAQ (reference sequence). This CDR3 is 12 amino acids long. The CDR3 bases are TGTGCCAGCAGCAGGGAACTTCTTGGCTACACCTTC. Encoded protein: CASSRELLGYTF.

The chain joins TRBV9 to TRBJ2-2, with D maybe TRBD2 (6 bases). V was pared by 4 bases and J by 0 bases, with 25 bases between. The CDR3 has 20 amino acids. Germline CDR1 SGDLS, CDR2 YYNGEE. As DNA, the CDR3 is TGTGCCAGCAGCCCACACCCTGCGGGGACCGAAGCCCCGAACACCGGGGAGCTGTTTTTT. It yields the protein CASSPHPAGTEAPNTGELFF.

This sequence joins TRBV24-1 and TRBJ2-7, with no clear D. Trimming shortened V by 4 bases and J by 7 bases, and 19 bases separated the two germline ends. This CDR3 contains 15 residues. Per the germline V gene, CDR1 is KGHDR and CDR2 is SFDVKD. The CDR3: CATSDPKISSREQYF. CDR3 DNA sequence: TGTGCCACCAGTGACCCCAAAATTTCCTCCCGGGAGCAGTACTTC.

The V and J genes are TRBV7-3 and TRBJ2-3; 12 bases match TRBD2. CDR1 and CDR2 from the germline V gene are SGHTA and FQGTGA. The CDR3 is made up of 16 amino acids. Losses at the gene ends were 4 bases for V and 4 bases for J; bases not matched to a gene: 6. CDR3: CASSSSSGRAADTQYF. The CDR3 nucleotides are TGTGCCAGCAGCTCCTCTAGCGGGAGGGCCGCAGATACGCAGTATTTT.

This chain links TRBV19 with TRBJ2-7; 8 nucleotides match TRBD2. The V gene end was trimmed by 5 bases and the J gene end by 3 bases; junction bases not matched to a gene: 3. Germline V gene sequence: CDR1 LNHDA, CDR2 SQIVND (reference sequence). There are 13 residues in the CDR3. The chain's CDR3 is CASSLGLVYEQYF. CDR3 DNA: TGTGCCAGTAGTCTGGGACTAGTCTACGAGCAGTACTTC.

This chain links TRBV10-3 with TRBJ1-2, with TRBD1 as a possible D gene (5 bases). The length of the CDR3 is 15 residues. Looked up from germline, CDR1 is ENHRY and CDR2 is SYGVKD. Trimming removed 3 bases at V and 6 bases at J, with 17 bases between. The CDR3 reads CAISEGEGYGNGYTF. The CDR3 DNA is TGTGCCATCAGTGAAGGGGAGGGATATGGGAATGGCTACACCTTC.

The chain joins TRBV6-6 to TRBJ1-2, with D unclear. The CDR3 spans 11 residues. Germline lookup yields CDR1 MNHNY and CDR2 SVGAGI (reference sequence). The V end lost 8 bases, the J end lost 5 bases, and 9 bases lay between the germline ends. In nucleotides, the CDR3 is TGTGCCAGCGTGTGGCAGTATGGCTACACCTTC. Protein: CASVWQYGYTF.

The rearrangement links TRBV7-3 to TRBJ2-7, with 8 nucleotides matching TRBD2. Germline CDR1 SGHTA, CDR2 FQGTGA. J gave up 5 bases and V 3 bases, and 9 bases lay outside the gene matches. The CDR3 extends over 15 amino acids. This chain's CDR3 is CASSFSGNQVHEQYF. The CDR3 DNA reads TGTGCCAGCAGCTTTAGCGGGAATCAAGTCCACGAGCAGTACTTC.

This chain links TRBV7-9 with TRBJ1-2; tentatively, D is TRBD1 (6 bases). The CDR3 is made up of 15 amino acids. Germline CDR1 reads SEHNR; CDR2 reads FQNEAQ (reference sequence). Deletions cut 5 bases from V and 8 bases from J, with 21 bases between. In DNA form, the CDR3 reads TGTGCCAGCAGCCGCAATACCCGGGGGGCCGGCGGCTACACCTTC. This codes for CASSRNTRGAGGYTF.

The chain has TRBV2 and TRBJ2-7, with TRBD1 identical over 7 bases. The germline V gene has CDR1 SNHLY and CDR2 FYNNEI. This CDR3 comprises 15 residues. Trimming took 6 bases from V and 2 from J; bases not matched to a gene: 10. The CDR3 DNA sequence: TGTGCCAGCAGGTACGACAGGGACGAGGCCTACGAGCAGTACTTC. This translates into CASRYDRDEAYEQYF.

The J gene is TRBJ1-2, the V gene TRBV29-1, with 9 bases that match TRBD1. V was clipped by 4 bases and J by 9 bases; unmatched bases: 3. The CDR3 contains 11 residues. Looked up from germline, CDR1 is SQVTM and CDR2 is ANQGSEA. DNA for the CDR3: TGCAGCGTTGGGACAGGGGTACGCTACACCTTC. This codes for CSVGTGVRYTF.

This clone was observed a handful of times. The chain recombines TRBV7-2 with TRBJ1-5, with D possibly matching TRBD1 (5 bases). Germline V CDR1 and CDR2: SGHTA, FQGNSA. CDR3 length equals 14 residues. Trimming cost V 3 bases and J 0 bases, with 6 bases left between them. The CDR3 reads CASSLTVSNQPQHF. The CDR3 DNA follows: TGTGCCAGCAGCTTGACAGTTAGCAATCAGCCCCAGCATTTT.

V is TRBV2 and J is TRBJ1-2, with TRBD1 as a possible D gene (5 bases). The CDR3 has 16 residues. With 5 bases removed from V and 2 bases from J, the gap between germline ends came to 18 bases. Germline V gene sequence: CDR1 SNHLY, CDR2 FYNNEI. The CDR3 bases are TGTGCCAGCAGTTTAACATGGGGCAGCTCGAACTATGGCTACACCTTC. Amino acids: CASSLTWGSSNYGYTF.

The chain uses TRBV25-1 and TRBJ1-3; 7 bases are shared with TRBD1. The V gene's germline CDR1 is MGHDK and CDR2 SYGVNS. Trimming cost V 6 bases and J 2 bases; bases outside gene matches: 10. The CDR3 covers 16 residues. This CDR3 is CASSPATGYPGNTIYF. The CDR3 bases are TGTGCCAGCAGCCCCGCGACAGGGTATCCTGGAAACACCATATATTTT.

The rearrangement joins TRBV5-4 to TRBJ2-1, with D possibly matching TRBD1 (5 bases). The V and J ends lost 1 base and 7 bases respectively, with 15 bases between them. Germline CDR1 and CDR2: SGHNT and YYREEE (reference sequence). The CDR3 spans 15 residues. The CDR3 loop is CASSLTGGQGNEQFF. DNA of the CDR3: TGTGCCAGCAGCTTGACAGGTGGCCAGGGAAATGAGCAGTTCTTC. Variable domain in full (rest from reference TRBV5-4 and TRBJ2-1): ETGVTQSPTHLIKTRGQQVTLRCSSQSGHNTVSWYQQALGQGPQFIFQYYREEENGRGNFPPRFSGLQFPNYSSELNVNALELDDSALYLCASSLTGGQGNEQFFGPGTRLTVL.

This chain links TRBV20-1 with TRBJ1-1; 9 nucleotides match TRBD1. This CDR3 spans 14 amino acids. Germline assignment: CDR1 DFQATT and CDR2 SNEGSKA (reference sequence). J lost 4 bases, V lost 3 bases, and 6 bases had no gene match. The CDR3 protein is CSASGTGSATEAFF. The CDR3 nucleotides are TGCAGTGCTAGTGGGACAGGGTCGGCCACTGAAGCTTTCTTT.

J is TRBJ2-1 and V is TRBV18, with 9 bases identical to TRBD2. CDR3 length: 15 residues. Germline CDR1 reads KGHSH; CDR2 reads LQKENI. The junction had 3 bases not matched to a gene; V was cut back by 2 bases and J by 4 bases. CDR3 nucleotides: TGTGCCAGCTCACCAGGGGCGGGAGGGTACAATGAGCAGTTCTTC. Residues: CASSPGAGGYNEQFF.